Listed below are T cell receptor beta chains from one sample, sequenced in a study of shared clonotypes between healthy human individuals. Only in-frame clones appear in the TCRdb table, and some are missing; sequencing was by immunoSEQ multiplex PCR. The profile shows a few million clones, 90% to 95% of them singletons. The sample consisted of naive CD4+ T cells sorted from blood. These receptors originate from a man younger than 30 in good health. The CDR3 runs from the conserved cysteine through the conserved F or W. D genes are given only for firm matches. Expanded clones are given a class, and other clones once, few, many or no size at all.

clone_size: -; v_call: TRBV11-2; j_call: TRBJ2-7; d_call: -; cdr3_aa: CASSLGTSAGEQYF; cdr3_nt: TGTGCCAGCAGCTTAGGGACTTCTGCGGGGGAGCAGTACTTC
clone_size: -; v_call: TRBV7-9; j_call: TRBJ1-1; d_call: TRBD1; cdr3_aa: CASSSRPGQLMNTEAFF; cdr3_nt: TGTGCCAGCAGCTCGCGACCGGGACAGCTAATGAACACTGAAGCTTTCTTT
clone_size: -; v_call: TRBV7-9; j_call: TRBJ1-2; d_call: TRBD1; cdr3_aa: CASSLQGDTNYGYTF; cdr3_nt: TGTGCCAGCAGCTTACAGGGGGACACTAACTATGGCTACACCTTC
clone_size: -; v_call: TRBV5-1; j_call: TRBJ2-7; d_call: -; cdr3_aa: CASSDQGNYEQYF; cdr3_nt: TGCGCCAGCAGCGACCAGGGTAACTACGAGCAGTACTTC
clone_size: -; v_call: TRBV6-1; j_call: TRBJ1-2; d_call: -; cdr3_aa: CASSEGPRDYGYTF; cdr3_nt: TGTGCCAGCAGTGAAGGACCGCGCGACTATGGCTACACCTTC
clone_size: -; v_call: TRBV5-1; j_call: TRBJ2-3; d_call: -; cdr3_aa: CASSLAAADTQYF; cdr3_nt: TGCGCCAGCAGCTTGGCAGCCGCCGATACGCAGTATTTT
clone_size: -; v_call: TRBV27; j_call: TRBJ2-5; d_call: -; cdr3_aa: CASSLSWQGGETQYF; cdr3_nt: TGTGCCAGCAGTTTATCGTGGCAGGGGGGGGAGACCCAGTACTTC
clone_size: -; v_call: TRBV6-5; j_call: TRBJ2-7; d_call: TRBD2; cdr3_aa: CASSYLGGGPYEQYF; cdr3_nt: TGTGCCAGCAGTTACTTGGGGGGAGGGCCCTACGAGCAGTACTTC
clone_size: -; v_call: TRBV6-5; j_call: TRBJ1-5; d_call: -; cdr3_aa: CASSVEPNQPQHF; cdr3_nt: TGTGCCAGCAGCGTCGAACCTAATCAGCCCCAGCATTTT
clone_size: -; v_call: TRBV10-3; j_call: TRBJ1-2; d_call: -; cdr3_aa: CAIRGTLQPSYGYTF; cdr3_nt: TGTGCCATCAGAGGGACACTCCAGCCTTCATATGGCTACACCTTC
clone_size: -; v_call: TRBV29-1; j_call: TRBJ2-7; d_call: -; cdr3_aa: CSVRGIYEQYF; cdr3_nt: TGCAGCGTTCGGGGGATCTACGAGCAGTACTTC
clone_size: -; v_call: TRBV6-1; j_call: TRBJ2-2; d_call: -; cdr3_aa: CASSRTLPNTGELFF; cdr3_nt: TGTGCCAGCAGTAGAACGCTACCCAACACCGGGGAGCTGTTTTTT
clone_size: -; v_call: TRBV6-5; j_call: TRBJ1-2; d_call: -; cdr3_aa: CASSYTFDSYGYTF; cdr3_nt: TGTGCCAGCAGTTACACGTTCGACAGCTATGGCTACACCTTC
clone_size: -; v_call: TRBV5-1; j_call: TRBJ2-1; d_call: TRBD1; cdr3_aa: CASSLLQGATEQFF; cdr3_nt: TGCGCCAGCAGCTTGTTACAGGGGGCGACTGAGCAGTTCTTC
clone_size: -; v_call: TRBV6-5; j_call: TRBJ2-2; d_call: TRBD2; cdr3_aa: CASSYTSGEAELFF; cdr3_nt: TGTGCCAGCAGTTACACTAGCGGGGAGGCGGAGCTGTTTTTT
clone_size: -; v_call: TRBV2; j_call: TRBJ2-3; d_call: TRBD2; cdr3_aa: CASSEALSVAGGDTQYF; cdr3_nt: TGTGCCAGCAGTGAAGCGCTTTCCGTAGCGGGGGGGGATACGCAGTATTTT
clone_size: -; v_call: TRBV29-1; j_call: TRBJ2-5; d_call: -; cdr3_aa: CSVKPILQETQYF; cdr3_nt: TGCAGCGTTAAACCCATACTACAAGAGACCCAGTACTTC
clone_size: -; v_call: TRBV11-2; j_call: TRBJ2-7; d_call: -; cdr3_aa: CASSFHSTEQYF; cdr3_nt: TGTGCCAGCAGCTTTCACTCGACAGAGCAGTACTTC
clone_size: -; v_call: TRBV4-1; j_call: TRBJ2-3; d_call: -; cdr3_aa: CASSQEVVSTDTQYF; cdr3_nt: TGCGCCAGCAGCCAAGAAGTTGTAAGCACAGATACGCAGTATTTT
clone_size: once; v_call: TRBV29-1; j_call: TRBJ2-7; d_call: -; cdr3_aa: CSPNRGTSYEQYF; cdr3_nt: TGCAGCCCGAACCGGGGCACCTCCTACGAGCAGTACTTC